Each of the 12 T cell receptor beta chains below was sequenced from the same sample in a study of monozygotic twins with inflammatory bowel disease. TCRdb reprocessed the 5' RACE reads; each CDR3 protein has one entry and no DNA is given. Its table lists approximately 200,000 distinct CDR3 sequences. The sample taken for sequencing was blood. The receptors derive from a human donor with ulcerative colitis or Crohn's disease, or a healthy co-twin of an affected twin (not recorded which).

The chain recombines TRBV9 with TRBJ2-5; the D gene TCRdb calls, TRBD1, cannot be checked with no DNA. Germline values: CDR1 SGDLS, CDR2 YYNGEE. The CDR3 has 15 amino acids. CDR3 sequence reads: CASSASGGPQETQYF.

This rearrangement joins TRBV29-1 to TRBJ1-1. This CDR3 is 13 amino acids long. The germline CDR1 and CDR2 sequences are SQVTM and ANQGSEA. CDR3 in amino acids: CSVETAENTEAFF.

The rearrangement joins TRBV7-8 to TRBJ2-7; the D call from TCRdb, TRBD2, cannot be confirmed without DNA. CDR3 size: 13 residues. Germline CDR1 is SGHVS and CDR2 is FQNEAQ. CDR3 in amino acids: CASSLRGYYEQYF.

This chain links TRBV12-3 or TRBV12-4 with TRBJ2-2; TCRdb's D call, TRBD1, is unchecked because there is no DNA. CDR3 length: 14 amino acids. Here the CDR3 reads CASKLGMQGGELFF.

The gene calls are TRBV7-2 and TRBJ1-2. Looked up from germline, CDR1 is SGHTA and CDR2 is FQGNSA. The CDR3 totals 14 residues. CDR3 loop: CASSLGFANYGYTF.

This sequence joins TRBV19 and TRBJ1-3. Germline values: CDR1 LNHDA, CDR2 SQIVND (reference sequence). The CDR3 totals 14 residues. CDR3 residues: CASSTSVSGNTIYF.

The chain joins TRBV11-2 to TRBJ1-2; TCRdb gives TRBD1 as the D gene, but with no DNA this cannot be confirmed. The CDR3 consists of 14 residues. Germline CDR1 is SGHAT and CDR2 is FQNNGV. The CDR3 region is CASSSQQGNYGYTF.

The rearrangement links TRBV6-2 or TRBV6-3 to TRBJ1-1. The CDR3 has 12 residues. The V gene's germline CDR1 is MNHEY and CDR2 SVGEGT. CDR3 sequence reads: CASKQPNTEAFF.

The chain employs TRBV7-9 and TRBJ1-1; TCRdb selects TRBD1, and the lack of DNA leaves this call unchecked. The CDR3 covers 17 residues. CDR1 is SEHNR and CDR2 is FQNEAQ in the germline V gene (reference sequence). This CDR3 is CASSLSGDPFMNTEAFF.

The V call is TRBV3-1, the J call TRBJ2-1; TCRdb proposes TRBD1, but this gene call is untestable without DNA. The CDR3 sequence is 16 residues long. The germline CDR1 and CDR2 sequences are LGHDT and YNNKEL (reference sequence). CDR3 region: CASSQKGVDSYNEQFF.

The chain employs TRBV27 and TRBJ2-5; TCRdb's D gene call, TRBD2, goes unchecked for lack of DNA. CDR3 size: 14 residues. Per germline, CDR1 MNHEY and CDR2 SMNVEV (reference sequence). The CDR3 sequence is CASSPRGYAETQYF.

The genes are TRBV2 and TRBJ2-7; TCRdb designates TRBD1, a call that cannot be tested without DNA. Germline loops: CDR1 SNHLY, CDR2 FYNNEI. The CDR3 sequence is 13 residues long. The CDR3: CASTPGGFYEQYF.